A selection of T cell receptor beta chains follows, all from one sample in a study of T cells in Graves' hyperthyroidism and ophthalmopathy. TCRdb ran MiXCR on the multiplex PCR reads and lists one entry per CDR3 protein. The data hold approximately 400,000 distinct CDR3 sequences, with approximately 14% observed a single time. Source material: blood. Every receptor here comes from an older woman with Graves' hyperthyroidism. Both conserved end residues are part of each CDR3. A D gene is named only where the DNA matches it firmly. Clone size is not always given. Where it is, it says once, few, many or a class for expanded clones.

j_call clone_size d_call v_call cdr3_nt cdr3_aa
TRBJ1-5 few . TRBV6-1 TGTGCCAGCAGTGAAGCGTACCGCTTTGGACGGGGGGGAGGGCCCCAGCATTTT CASSEAYRFGRGGGPQHF
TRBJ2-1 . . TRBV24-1 TGTGCCACCAGTGATAGGAGACTTTACAATGAGCAGTTCTTC CATSDRRLYNEQFF
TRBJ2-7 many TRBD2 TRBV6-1 TGTGCCAGCAGTCGAGCGCTAGCGGGAGGGCCAGGGTACGAGCAGTACTTC CASSRALAGGPGYEQYF
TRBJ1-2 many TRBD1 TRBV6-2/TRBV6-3 TGTGCCAGCAAAGGGACAGTCGGTAACTATGGCTACACCTTC CASKGTVGNYGYTF
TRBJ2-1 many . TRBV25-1 TGTGCCACCAGGGACACCTCCTACAATGAGCAGTTCTTC CATRDTSYNEQFF
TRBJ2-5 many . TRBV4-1 TGCGCCAGCAGGCCAGCCCCCGGGGAGACCCAGTACTTC CASRPAPGETQYF
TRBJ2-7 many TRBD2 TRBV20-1 TGCAGTGCTAGATCGACGGGAGGGAGCATTTGGGAGCAGTACTTC CSARSTGGSIWEQYF
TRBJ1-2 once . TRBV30 TGTGCCTGGAGTGTGCGGGAATGGAGCTATGGCTACACCTTC CAWSVREWSYGYTF
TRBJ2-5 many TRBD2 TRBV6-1 TGTGCCAGCAGTCGATCGGGACTAGCGGGAGGAATAGGAGAGACCCAGTACTTC CASSRSGLAGGIGETQYF
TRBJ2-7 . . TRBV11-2 TGTGCCAGCAGCCAGGCTTACTACGAGCAGTACTTC CASSQAYYEQYF
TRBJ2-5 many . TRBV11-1 TGTGCCAGCAGCCACAAAGAGACCCAGTACTTC CASSHKETQYF
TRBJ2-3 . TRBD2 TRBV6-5 TGTGCCAGCAGTTATATTACTAGCGGGAGTCTCTCAGATACGCAGTATTTT CASSYITSGSLSDTQYF
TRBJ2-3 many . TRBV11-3 TGTGCCAGCAGCTTAGATGGTGTAGTGAAGAAGGATACGCAGTATTTT CASSLDGVVKKDTQYF
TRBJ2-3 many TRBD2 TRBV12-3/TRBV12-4 TGTGCCAGCAGTTCGACTAGCGGGAGGGCGGGGACAGATACGCAGTATTTT CASSSTSGRAGTDTQYF
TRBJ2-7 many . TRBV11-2 TGTGCCAGCAGCTTAGCTGGGGGGACCTACGAGCAGTACTTC CASSLAGGTYEQYF
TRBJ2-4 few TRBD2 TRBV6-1 TGTGCCAGCAGTGACACTTTGACTAGCCCGAAAAACATTCAGTACTTC CASSDTLTSPKNIQYF
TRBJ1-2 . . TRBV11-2 TGTGCCAGCAGCTTGGGACGGCGATATGGCTACACCTTC CASSLGRRYGYTF
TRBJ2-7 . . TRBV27 TGTGCCAGCAGTTTCCAAGACTCCTACGAGCAGTACTTC CASSFQDSYEQYF
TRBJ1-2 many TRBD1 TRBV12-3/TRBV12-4 TGTGCCAGCCAACAGGGGCCGGGAGGCTACACCTTC CASQQGPGGYTF
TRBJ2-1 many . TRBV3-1 TGTGCCAGCAGCCAAGTTGTCGATGAGCAGTTCTTC CASSQVVDEQFF
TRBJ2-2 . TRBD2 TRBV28 TGTGCCAGCAGTTTATGGGGCGGGAGTTACACCGGGGAGCTGTTTTTT CASSLWGGSYTGELFF
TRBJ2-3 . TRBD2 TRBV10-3 TGTGCCATCAGTGGAACTAGCGGGAGTGAAGATACGCAGTATTTT CAISGTSGSEDTQYF
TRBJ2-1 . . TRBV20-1 TGCAGTGCTAGAGGTTCCTATCCAGTCGATGAGCAGTTCTTC CSARGSYPVDEQFF
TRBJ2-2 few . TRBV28 TGTGCCAGCAGTTTATACAGGGTGAACACCGGGGAGCTGTTTTTT CASSLYRVNTGELFF
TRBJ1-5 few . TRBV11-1 TGTGCCAGCAGCTTAGCCTCCTATCAGCCCCAGCATTTT CASSLASYQPQHF
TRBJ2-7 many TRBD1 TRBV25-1 TGTGCCAGCAGTGAACGACCAGGACAGGGGACATACGAGCAGTACTTC CASSERPGQGTYEQYF
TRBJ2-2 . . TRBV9 TGTGCCAGCAGCGTAGGTGGTAGCGGATACACCGGGGAGCTGTTTTTT CASSVGGSGYTGELFF
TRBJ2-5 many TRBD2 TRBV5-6 TGTGCCAGCTACTCGACTAGCGGGAGTAAGGGGCAAGAGACCCAGTACTTC CASYSTSGSKGQETQYF
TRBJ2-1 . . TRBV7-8 TGTGCCAGCAGCTCGAGGACGGGAGTCTCCTACAATGAGCAGTTCTTC CASSSRTGVSYNEQFF
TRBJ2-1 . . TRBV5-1 TGCGCCAGCAGCTTTCCAGGGGGGAGCGCCGACAATGAGCAGTTCTTC CASSFPGGSADNEQFF
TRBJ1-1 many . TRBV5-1 TGCGCCAGCAGCATTAACGGCATGAACACTGAAGCTTTCTTT CASSINGMNTEAFF
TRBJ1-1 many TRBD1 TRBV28 TGTGCCAGCAATCGGGACAGGGGGCTTTTTGGCACTGAAGCTTTCTTT CASNRDRGLFGTEAFF
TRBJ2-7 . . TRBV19 TGTGCCAGTAGTATAATTCCTAGCGCAACCTACGAGCAGTACTTC CASSIIPSATYEQYF
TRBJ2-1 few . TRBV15 TGTGCCACCAGCAGAGATGGGATCAATGAGCAGTTCTTC CATSRDGINEQFF
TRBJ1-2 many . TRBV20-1 TGCAGTGCTACATTGCGACAGGAAGGCTACACCTTC CSATLRQEGYTF
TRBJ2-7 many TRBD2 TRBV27 TGTGCCAGCAGTTGGCTTACTAGCGGTAACTACGAGCAGTACTTC CASSWLTSGNYEQYF
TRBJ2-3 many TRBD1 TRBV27 TGTGCCAGCAGTTCGGGACAGGGGCGGGAGGCAAGAGATACGCAGTATTTT CASSSGQGREARDTQYF
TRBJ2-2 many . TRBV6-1 TGTGCCAGCAGCTCGGACCCGGGTCATGCCGGGGAGCTGTTTTTT CASSSDPGHAGELFF
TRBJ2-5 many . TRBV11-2 TGTGCCAGCAGTCAAGCCTTCACTGGGGAGTACTTC CASSQAFTGEYF
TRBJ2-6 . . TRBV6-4 TGTGCCAGCGGGGTACTTGAGGCCAACGTCCTGACTTTC CASGVLEANVLTF
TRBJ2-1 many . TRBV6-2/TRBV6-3 TGTGCCAGCAGTTACTCAGGGCCAAAAAATGAGCAGTTCTTC CASSYSGPKNEQFF
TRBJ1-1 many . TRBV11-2 TGTGCCAGCAGGAATAAGGGGGAAGCTTTCTTT CASRNKGEAFF
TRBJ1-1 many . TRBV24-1 TGTGCCACCAGTGACCCGACTGGGGCTGAAGCTTTCTTT CATSDPTGAEAFF